Listed below are T cell receptor beta chains from one sample, sequenced in a study of blood T cell repertoires in COVID-19. Measured with immunoSEQ multiplex PCR; TCRdb has only the in-frame clones, and not every one. The sample yields about 140,000 clones, roughly 84% seen once. Sequencing was performed on PBMCs or T cells enriched from blood (not recorded which). All receptors derive from a man in his 70s who had been exposed to COVID-19. CDR3s include the opening cysteine and the closing phenylalanine or tryptophan. A D gene is named only where the DNA matches it firmly. Only some rows state a clone size, as once, few, many or a class for expanded clones.

>-|TRBV5-1|-|TRBJ2-3
CASSFFPSTDTQYF
TGCGCCAGCAGCTTTTTCCCGAGCACAGATACGCAGTATTTT
>-|TRBV7-2|-|TRBJ2-7
CASSSTGGGGQSYEQYF
TGTGCCAGCAGCTCCACGGGGGGCGGAGGACAATCCTACGAGCAGTACTTC
>-|TRBV15|-|TRBJ1-4
CATSRSSRGTNEKLFF
TGTGCCACCAGCAGATCGTCTCGGGGGACTAATGAAAAACTGTTTTTT
>-|TRBV7-9|TRBD2|TRBJ2-5
CASSPWGGQETQYF
TGTGCCAGCAGCCCCTGGGGGGGGCAAGAGACCCAGTACTTC
>-|TRBV4-1|-|TRBJ1-3
CASSQAGKGVGNTIYF
TGCGCCAGCAGCCAAGCCGGTAAAGGGGTAGGAAACACCATATATTTT
>-|TRBV19|-|TRBJ1-3
CASSTWDSYSSGNTIYF
TGTGCCAGTAGTACCTGGGACTCCTACTCCTCTGGAAACACCATATATTTT
>-|TRBV10-2|-|TRBJ1-5
CASSEGRVNQPQHF
TGCGCCAGCAGTGAGGGTCGGGTGAATCAGCCCCAGCATTTT
>-|TRBV5-8|-|TRBJ1-2
CASSLGVASGYGYTF
TGTGCCAGCAGCTTGGGCGTGGCCAGCGGCTATGGCTACACCTTC
>-|TRBV5-5|-|TRBJ2-7
CASSLARYYEQYF
TGTGCCAGCAGCTTGGCACGCTACTACGAGCAGTACTTC
>-|TRBV4-3|-|TRBJ1-5
CASSQGTESNQPQHF
TGCGCCAGCAGCCAAGGGACAGAGAGCAATCAGCCCCAGCATTTT
>-|TRBV7-2|TRBD2|TRBJ2-7
CASSQAGFDEQYF
TGTGCCAGCAGCCAAGCGGGGTTCGACGAGCAGTACTTC
>-|TRBV12-5|TRBD1|TRBJ1-5
CASGLGTGPHQPQHF
TGTGCTAGTGGTCTCGGGACAGGACCGCATCAGCCCCAGCATTTT
>-|TRBV5-1|-|TRBJ1-4
CASSLSSGSEKLFF
TGCGCCAGCAGCTTATCCTCGGGGAGTGAAAAACTGTTTTTT
>-|TRBV3-1/TRBV3-2|-|TRBJ1-2
CASSQGKGSYGYTF
TGTGCCAGCAGCCAAGGGAAAGGGAGTTACGGCTACACCTTC
>-|TRBV6-5|-|TRBJ2-2
CASSTTGTDTGELFF
TGTGCCAGCAGTACTACAGGGACGGACACCGGGGAGCTGTTTTTT
>-|TRBV4-1|-|TRBJ2-7
CASSQGISYEQYF
TGCGCCAGCAGCCAGGGCATTTCCTACGAGCAGTACTTC
>few|TRBV2|TRBD1|TRBJ1-5
CASRRQGPNQPQHF
TGTGCCAGCAGGAGACAGGGCCCTAATCAGCCCCAGCATTTT
>-|TRBV5-1|TRBD1|TRBJ1-5
CASSLGTGGSNQPQHF
TGCGCCAGCAGCTTAGGGACAGGGGGAAGCAATCAGCCCCAGCATTTT
>-|TRBV7-6|-|TRBJ2-1
CASSLELTYNEQFF
TGTGCCAGCAGCTTAGAGCTTACCTACAATGAGCAGTTCTTC
>-|TRBV28|TRBD1|TRBJ2-6
CASRGLIGDRLYSGANVLTF
TGTGCCAGCAGGGGACTTATCGGGGACAGGCTTTACTCTGGGGCCAACGTCCTGACTTTC
>-|TRBV2|TRBD1|TRBJ2-7
CASRLGQGFLLGQYF
TGTGCCAGCAGACTGGGACAGGGATTTCTCCTGGGGCAGTACTTC
>-|TRBV6-6|TRBD1|TRBJ1-2
CVVSPGTGGMYYGYTF
TGCGTAGTATCCCCCGGGACAGGGGGCATGTACTATGGCTACACCTTC
>-|TRBV7-2|-|TRBJ2-1
CASSPRTSTNEQFF
TGTGCCAGCAGCCCGCGGACTTCTACAAATGAGCAGTTCTTC
>-|TRBV9|-|TRBJ2-1
CASSVEPGTYNEQFF
TGTGCCAGCAGCGTAGAACCTGGGACTTACAATGAGCAGTTCTTC
>-|TRBV28|-|TRBJ1-1
CASSWAQPTEAFF
TGTGCCAGCAGTTGGGCCCAGCCCACTGAAGCTTTCTTT
>-|TRBV6-2/TRBV6-3|TRBD2|TRBJ2-4
CASSYSLAGISKNIQYF
TGTGCCAGCAGTTACTCTCTAGCGGGGATATCCAAAAACATTCAGTACTTC
>-|TRBV5-4|TRBD1|TRBJ1-2
CASSPRDSRYGYTF
TGTGCCAGCAGCCCACGGGACAGTCGATATGGCTACACCTTC
>-|TRBV27|-|TRBJ1-1
CASSFGQNTEAFF
TGTGCCAGCAGTTTTGGGCAAAACACTGAAGCTTTCTTT
>-|TRBV18|TRBD2|TRBJ2-7
CASSSGPPGLAGDYEQYF
TGTGCCAGCTCATCCGGGCCTCCAGGACTAGCGGGGGACTACGAGCAGTACTTC
>-|TRBV5-4|-|TRBJ1-2
CASRGEGLNYGYTF
TGTGCCAGCAGGGGGGAGGGTCTTAACTATGGCTACACCTTC
>-|TRBV7-2|-|TRBJ2-1
CASSLAWSGKGSYNEQFF
TGTGCCAGCAGCTTAGCTTGGTCAGGGAAAGGCTCCTACAATGAGCAGTTCTTC
>-|TRBV29-1|-|TRBJ1-2
CSVEGLHGYTF
TGCAGCGTTGAGGGACTCCACGGCTACACCTTC
>-|TRBV11-2|-|TRBJ2-7
CASSSSYEQYF
TGTGCCAGCAGCTCATCCTACGAGCAGTACTTC
>-|TRBV7-8|TRBD1|TRBJ1-4
CASSSDRGREKLFF
TGTGCCAGCAGCTCGGACAGGGGGCGGGAAAAACTGTTTTTT